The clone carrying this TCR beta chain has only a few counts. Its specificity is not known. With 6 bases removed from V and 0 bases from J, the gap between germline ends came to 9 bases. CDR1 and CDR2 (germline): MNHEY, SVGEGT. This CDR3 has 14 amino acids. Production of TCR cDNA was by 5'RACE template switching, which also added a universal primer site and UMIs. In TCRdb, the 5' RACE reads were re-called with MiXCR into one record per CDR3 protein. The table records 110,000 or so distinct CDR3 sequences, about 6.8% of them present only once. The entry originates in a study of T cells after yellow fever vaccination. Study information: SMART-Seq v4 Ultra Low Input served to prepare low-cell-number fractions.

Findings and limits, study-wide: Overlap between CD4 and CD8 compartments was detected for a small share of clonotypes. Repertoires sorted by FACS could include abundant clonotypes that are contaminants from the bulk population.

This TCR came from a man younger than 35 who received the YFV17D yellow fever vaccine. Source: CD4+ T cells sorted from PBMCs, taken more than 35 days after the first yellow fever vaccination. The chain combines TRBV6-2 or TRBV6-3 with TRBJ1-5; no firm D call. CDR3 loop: CASRSGYSNQPQHF. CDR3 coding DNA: TGTGCCAGCAGATCGGGGTATAGCAATCAGCCCCAGCATTTT.